These 2 T cell receptor beta chains came from one sample sequenced in a study of CD4 and CD8 cells across lung adenocarcinoma regions. From the PCR reads, TCRdb called clonotypes with MiXCR, one entry per CDR3 protein. The sample lists thousands of distinct CDR3 sequences; about 41% were seen once. The sample was CD8+ T cells from the center of a lung tumor. All receptors derive from a male donor with lung adenocarcinoma. The CD4 and CD8 labels of this study may be unreliable.

V usage is TRBV6-5 and J usage is TRBJ2-1; 8 bases match TRBD1. The CDR3 loop spans 13 amino acids. V lost 5 bases to trimming and J lost 6 bases; unmatched junction nucleotides: 3. Germline CDR1 and CDR2: MNHEY and SVGAGI. The CDR3 loop is CASSIDRGNEQFF. The CDR3 nucleotides are TGTGCCAGCAGTATCGACAGGGGCAATGAGCAGTTCTTC.

The CDR3 DNA reads as TGCGCCAGCAGTGAGTCAAGGACTAGCGGGAGATTGGGAGAGACCCAGTACTTC. This gives the protein CASSESRTSGRLGETQYF. V is TRBV10-1 and J is TRBJ2-5, with 13 bases matching TRBD2. The CDR3 totals 18 residues. From germline, CDR1 is WNHNN and CDR2 SYGVQD (reference sequence). V lost 0 bases to trimming and J lost 4 bases; unmatched junction nucleotides: 8.